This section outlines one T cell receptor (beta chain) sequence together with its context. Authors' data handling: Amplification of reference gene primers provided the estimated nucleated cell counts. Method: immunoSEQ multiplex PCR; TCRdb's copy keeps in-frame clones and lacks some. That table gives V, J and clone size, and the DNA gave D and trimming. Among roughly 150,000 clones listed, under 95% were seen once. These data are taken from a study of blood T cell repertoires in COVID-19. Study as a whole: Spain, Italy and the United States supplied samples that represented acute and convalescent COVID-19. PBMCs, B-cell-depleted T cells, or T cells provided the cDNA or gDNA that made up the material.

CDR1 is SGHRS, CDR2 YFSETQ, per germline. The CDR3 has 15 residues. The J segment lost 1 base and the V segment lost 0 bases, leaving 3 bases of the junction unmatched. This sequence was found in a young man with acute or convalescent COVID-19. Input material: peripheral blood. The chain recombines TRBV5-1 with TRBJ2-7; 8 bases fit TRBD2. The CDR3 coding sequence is TGCGCCAGCAGCTTGGGGGCGGGGGGATCCTACGAGCAGTACTTC. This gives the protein CASSLGAGGSYEQYF.